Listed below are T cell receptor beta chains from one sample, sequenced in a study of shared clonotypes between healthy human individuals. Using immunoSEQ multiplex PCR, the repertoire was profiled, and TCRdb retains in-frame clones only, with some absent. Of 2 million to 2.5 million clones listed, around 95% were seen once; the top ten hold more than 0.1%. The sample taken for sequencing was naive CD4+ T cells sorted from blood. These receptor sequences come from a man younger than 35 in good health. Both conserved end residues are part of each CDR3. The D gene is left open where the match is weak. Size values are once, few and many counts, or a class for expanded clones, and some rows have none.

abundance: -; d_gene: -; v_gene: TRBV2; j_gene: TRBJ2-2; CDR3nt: TGTGCCAGCACTGAGGTCTCCGGGGAGCTGTTTTTT; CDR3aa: CASTEVSGELFF
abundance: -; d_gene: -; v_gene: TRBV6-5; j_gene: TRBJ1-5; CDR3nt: TGTGCCAGCAGTACAAGCAATCAGCCCCAGCATTTT; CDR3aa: CASSTSNQPQHF
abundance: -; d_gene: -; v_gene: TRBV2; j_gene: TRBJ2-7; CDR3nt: TGTGTCAGCACTTCCCTACCCTCCTACGAGCAGTACTTC; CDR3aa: CVSTSLPSYEQYF
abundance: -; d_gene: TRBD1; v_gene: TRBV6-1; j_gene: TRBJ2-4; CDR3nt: TGTGCCAGCACGAGACAGGGTAGAGCCAAAAACATTCAGTACTTC; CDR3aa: CASTRQGRAKNIQYF
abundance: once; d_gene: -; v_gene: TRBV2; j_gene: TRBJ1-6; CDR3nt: TGTGCCAGCAGTAACAGGGAAAATTCACCCCTCCACTTT; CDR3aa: CASSNRENSPLHF
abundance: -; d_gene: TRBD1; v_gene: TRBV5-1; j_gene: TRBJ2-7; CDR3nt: TGCGCCAGCAGCTTGGTACAGGGGGGTAACTACGAGCAGTACTTC; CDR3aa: CASSLVQGGNYEQYF
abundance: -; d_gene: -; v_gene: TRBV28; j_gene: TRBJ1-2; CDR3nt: TGTGCCAGCAGTTTCCGGGACTATGGCTACACCTTC; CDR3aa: CASSFRDYGYTF
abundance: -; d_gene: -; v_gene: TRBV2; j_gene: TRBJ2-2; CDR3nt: TGTGCCAGCAGTGCCGAGTTTTCCGGGGAGCTGTTTTTT; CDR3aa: CASSAEFSGELFF
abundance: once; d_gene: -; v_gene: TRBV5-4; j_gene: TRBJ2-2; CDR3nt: TGTGCCAGCAGTCTTGACAGGAACACCGGGGAGCTGTTTTTT; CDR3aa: CASSLDRNTGELFF
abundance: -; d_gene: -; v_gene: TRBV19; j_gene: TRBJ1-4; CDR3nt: TGTGCCACTCTTCCGAGGGGGGTTGCAACTAATGAAAAACTGTTTTTT; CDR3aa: CATLPRGVATNEKLFF
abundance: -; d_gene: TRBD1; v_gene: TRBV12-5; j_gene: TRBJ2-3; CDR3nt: TGTGCTAGTGGTTGGGGGACAGGAAGTTTTAGCACAGATACGCAGTATTTT; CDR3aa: CASGWGTGSFSTDTQYF
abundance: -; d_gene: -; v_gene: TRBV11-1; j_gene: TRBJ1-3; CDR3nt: TGTGCCAGCAGTTTGGCATACTCTGGAAACACCATATATTTT; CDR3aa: CASSLAYSGNTIYF
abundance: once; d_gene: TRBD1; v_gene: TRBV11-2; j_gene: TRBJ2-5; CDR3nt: TGTGCCAGCAGCCCGCTTCGAAGGGACAGGGTACAAGAGACCCAGTACTTC; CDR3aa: CASSPLRRDRVQETQYF
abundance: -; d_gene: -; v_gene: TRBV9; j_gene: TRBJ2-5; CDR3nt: TGTGCCAGCAGCAGGGACGGTTACTTCCAAGAGACCCAGTACTTC; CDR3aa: CASSRDGYFQETQYF
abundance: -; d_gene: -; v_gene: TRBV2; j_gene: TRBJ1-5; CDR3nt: TGTGCCAGCAGTGTTGTCAAAAATCAGCCCCAGCATTTT; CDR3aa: CASSVVKNQPQHF
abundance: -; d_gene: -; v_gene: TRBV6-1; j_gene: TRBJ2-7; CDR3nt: TGTGCCAGCCCTTCGACCTTCGACAACGAGCAGTACTTC; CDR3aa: CASPSTFDNEQYF
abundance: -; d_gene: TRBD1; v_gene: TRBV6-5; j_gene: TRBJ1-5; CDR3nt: TGTGCCAGCAGTTACTCGGGACAGAGCAATCAGCCCCAGCATTTT; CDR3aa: CASSYSGQSNQPQHF
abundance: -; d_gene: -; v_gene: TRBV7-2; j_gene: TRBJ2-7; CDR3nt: TGTGCCAGCAGCTCCCGGCCCGCCTACGAGCAGTACTTC; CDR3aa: CASSSRPAYEQYF
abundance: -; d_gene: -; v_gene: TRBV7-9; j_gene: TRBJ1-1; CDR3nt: TGTGCCAGCAGCCCTTGGGACACGAACACTGAAGCTTTCTTT; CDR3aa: CASSPWDTNTEAFF
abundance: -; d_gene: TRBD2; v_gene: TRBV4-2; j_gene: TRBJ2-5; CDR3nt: TGTGCCAGCAGCCAAAGACTAGCGGGGGAAGAGACCCAGTACTTC; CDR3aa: CASSQRLAGEETQYF
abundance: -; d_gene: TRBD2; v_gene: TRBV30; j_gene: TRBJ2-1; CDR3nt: TGTGCCTGGAGTCTCTTAGCGGGGTTTAGCTCCTACAATGAGCAGTTCTTC; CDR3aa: CAWSLLAGFSSYNEQFF
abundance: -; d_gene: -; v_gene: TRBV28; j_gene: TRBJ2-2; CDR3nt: TGTGCCAGCATCAGGGACTCGGCCACCGGGGAGCTGTTTTTT; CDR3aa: CASIRDSATGELFF
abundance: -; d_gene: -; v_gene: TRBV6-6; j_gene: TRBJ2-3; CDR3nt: TGTGCCAGCAGTTACTCGAGACAGGGAGGTGGAGATACGCAGTATTTT; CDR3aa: CASSYSRQGGGDTQYF
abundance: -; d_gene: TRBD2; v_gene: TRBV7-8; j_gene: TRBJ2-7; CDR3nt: TGTGCCAGCAGCTTAGCGGTCCTAGCGGGTGCCTACGAGCAGTACTTC; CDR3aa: CASSLAVLAGAYEQYF
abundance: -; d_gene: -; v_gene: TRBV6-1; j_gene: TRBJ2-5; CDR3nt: TGTGCCAGCAGCTCGGGGCAGGCCGAGGGAGAGACCCAGTACTTC; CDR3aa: CASSSGQAEGETQYF
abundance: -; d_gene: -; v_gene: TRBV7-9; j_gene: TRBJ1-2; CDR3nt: TGTGCCAGCAGCTTAGCCCAGGGATCCTATGGCTACACCTTC; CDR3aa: CASSLAQGSYGYTF
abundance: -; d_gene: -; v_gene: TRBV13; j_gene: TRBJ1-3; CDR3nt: TGTGCCAGCAGAACAGCGAGCTCTGGAAACACCATATATTTT; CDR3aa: CASRTASSGNTIYF
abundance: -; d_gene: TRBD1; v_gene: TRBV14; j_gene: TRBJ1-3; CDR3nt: TGTGCCAGCAGCCAAGGACTCTACAGGGGTGGAAACACCATATATTTT; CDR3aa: CASSQGLYRGGNTIYF
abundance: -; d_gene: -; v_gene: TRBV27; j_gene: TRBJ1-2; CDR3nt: TGTGCCAGCAGCCGGGACCGGCCGATTCTTAACTATGGCTACACCTTC; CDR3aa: CASSRDRPILNYGYTF
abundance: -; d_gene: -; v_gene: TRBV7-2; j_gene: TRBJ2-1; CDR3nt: TGTGCCAGCAGCTTGGATAACTCCTACAATGAGCAGTTCTTC; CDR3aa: CASSLDNSYNEQFF
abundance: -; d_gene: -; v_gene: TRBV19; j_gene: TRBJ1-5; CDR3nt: TGTGCCAGTAAGACAGCAGGGGATGTCGGTCAGCCCCAGCATTTT; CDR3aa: CASKTAGDVGQPQHF
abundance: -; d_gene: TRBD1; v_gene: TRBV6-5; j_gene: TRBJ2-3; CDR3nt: TGTGCCAGCAGAAGGGGGCAGACAGATACGCAGTATTTT; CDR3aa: CASRRGQTDTQYF
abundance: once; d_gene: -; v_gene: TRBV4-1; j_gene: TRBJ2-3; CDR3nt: TGCGCCAGCAGCGGGGCGGGGGCCTTCACAGATACGCAGTATTTT; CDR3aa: CASSGAGAFTDTQYF
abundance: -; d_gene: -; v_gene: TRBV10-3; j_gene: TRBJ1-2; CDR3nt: TGTGCCATCGGAGGGGCTAACTATGGCTACACCTTC; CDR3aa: CAIGGANYGYTF
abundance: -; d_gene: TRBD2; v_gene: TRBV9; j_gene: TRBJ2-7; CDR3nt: TGTGCCAGCAGCGTGGGACTAGCGGGAGCAGCCCCCTACGAGCAGTACTTC; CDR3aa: CASSVGLAGAAPYEQYF
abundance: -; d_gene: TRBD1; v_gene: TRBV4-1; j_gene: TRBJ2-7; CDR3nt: TGCGCCAGCAGCCGACCGGGACAGGGTGCCTACGAGCAGTACTTC; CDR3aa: CASSRPGQGAYEQYF
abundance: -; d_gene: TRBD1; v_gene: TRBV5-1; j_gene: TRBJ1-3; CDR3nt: TGCGCCAGCAGTTCCGGACAGGCGCCCTCTGGAAACACCATATATTTT; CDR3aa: CASSSGQAPSGNTIYF
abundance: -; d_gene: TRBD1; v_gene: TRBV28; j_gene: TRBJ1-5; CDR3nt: TGTGCCAGCAGTCGCCAGGGGGGATTCCCTTATAGCAATCAGCCCCAGCATTTT; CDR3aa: CASSRQGGFPYSNQPQHF